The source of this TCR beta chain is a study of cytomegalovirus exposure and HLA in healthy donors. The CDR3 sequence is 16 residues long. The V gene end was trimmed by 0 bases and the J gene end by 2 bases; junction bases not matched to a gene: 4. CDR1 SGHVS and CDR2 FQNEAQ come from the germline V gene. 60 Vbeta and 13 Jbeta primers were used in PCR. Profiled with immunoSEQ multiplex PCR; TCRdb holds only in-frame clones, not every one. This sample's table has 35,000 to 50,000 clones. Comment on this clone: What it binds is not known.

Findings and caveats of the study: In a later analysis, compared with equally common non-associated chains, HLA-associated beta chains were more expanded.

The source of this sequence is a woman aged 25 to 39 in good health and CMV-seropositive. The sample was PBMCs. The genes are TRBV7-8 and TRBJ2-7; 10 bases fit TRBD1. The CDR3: CASSLAGTGETYEQYF. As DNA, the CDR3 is TGTGCCAGCAGCTTAGCGGGGACAGGGGAAACCTACGAGCAGTACTTC.